These 19 T cell receptor beta chains were sequenced from one sample in a study of Ad26.COV2.S vaccination and SARS-CoV-2 variants (dated by TCRdb to the early 2020s). Receptor amplification or capture employed the immunoSEQ multiplex PCR assay. What TCRdb holds here is the immuneACCESS table cut down to in-frame rearrangements. Part of the clones is not present; checked against another copy, under half of the missing clones reflect an unresolved V gene, and the others are unexplained. The sample includes some 390,000 clones, with roughly 90% observed a single time. Around 1.9% of the sample is held by the ten biggest clonotypes. In the paper's terms, the treatment or condition label means: around 19 received Ad26.COV2.S at low or high dose, single or two shots; several received placebo; per-sample allocation not given. For vaccine and placebo recipients, repertoires were sequenced using samples collected on day 63 after the first injection.

The sequencing used peripheral blood, collected in a trial of Ad26.COV2.S vaccine versus placebo. The source of these receptors is a person between 18 and 60 years old who received the Ad26.COV2.S COVID-19 vaccine or a placebo.

The chain carries TRBV29-1 and TRBJ1-2; D uncertain. Germline V gives CDR1 SQVTM, CDR2 ANQGSEA. The CDR3 has 14 amino acids. The germline V and J ends were trimmed by 4 bases and 4 bases, with 16 bases remaining between them. CDR3 residues: CSVGVSLWGYGYTF. The CDR3 nucleotides are TGCAGCGTTGGGGTATCTCTTTGGGGCTATGGCTACACCTTC.

This clone was picked up a small number of times. The rearrangement joins TRBV10-2 to TRBJ1-6; D is perhaps TRBD1 (6 bases). CDR1 is WSHSY and CDR2 is SAAADI in the germline V gene. The CDR3 length is 14 residues. The V end was cut by 4 bases, the J end by 7 bases, with 11 bases between. The CDR3 loop reads CASSVQGTNSPLHF. The DNA of the CDR3 is TGCGCCAGCAGTGTACAGGGCACGAATTCACCCCTCCACTTT.

The V call is TRBV5-1, the J call TRBJ2-5; 8 nucleotides agree with TRBD1. Trimming removed 0 bases from V and 4 bases from J; junction bases left unmatched: 5. CDR3 length equals 15 residues. From germline, CDR1 is SGHRS and CDR2 YFSETQ. CDR3: CASSLGGQGAETQYF. The CDR3 coding sequence is TGCGCCAGCAGCTTGGGTGGACAGGGTGCAGAGACCCAGTACTTC. Full variable domain (rest looked up from reference TRBV5-1 and TRBJ2-5): KAGVTQTPRYLIKTRGQQVTLSCSPISGHRSVSWYQQTPGQGLQFLFEYFSETQRNKGNFPGRFSGRQFSNSRSEMNVSTLELGDSALYLCASSLGGQGAETQYFGPGTRLLVL.

The V gene is TRBV5-1, the J gene TRBJ2-1; D gene unclear. The germline V gene has CDR1 SGHRS and CDR2 YFSETQ. V was shortened by 0 bases and J by 10 bases, with 8 bases between the two germline ends. The CDR3 has 12 residues. In DNA, the CDR3 is TGCGCCAGCAGCTTGGCCTACGAGGAGCAGTTCTTC. It encodes CASSLAYEEQFF.

The genes are TRBV5-1 and TRBJ1-5, with D possibly matching TRBD1 (5 bases). This CDR3 spans 14 amino acids. With 4 bases removed from V and 9 bases from J, the gap between germline ends came to 17 bases. The V gene's germline CDR1 is SGHRS and CDR2 YFSETQ. The CDR3 DNA reads as TGCGCCAGCAGCGCGGTTCCGGGGGGTCCGCCCCAGCATTTT. This codes for CASSAVPGGPPQHF.

V usage is TRBV21-1 and J usage is TRBJ2-4; the listed D gene, TRBD1, was not tested against the DNA. TRBV21-1 is shown as a pseudogene. The CDR3 contains 19 residues. The CDR3 region is CARRGDRLPWALAYNIQYF. The CDR3 DNA sequence: TGTGCCCGCAGGGGGGACAGGCTACCCTGGGCCCTGGCATATAACATTCAGTACTTC.

The table lists this clone with a count of one. This sequence joins TRBV28 and TRBJ1-1; 7 positions match TRBD1. The CDR3 runs to 13 residues. CDR1 MDHEN and CDR2 SYDVKM come from the germline V gene. With V trimmed by 0 bases and J by 8 bases, 3 bases remained unmatched. The CDR3 region is CASSLWTGKEAFF. DNA of the CDR3: TGTGCCAGCAGTTTATGGACAGGGAAGGAAGCTTTCTTT.

V and J are TRBV24-1 and TRBJ2-2, with 11 bases identical to TRBD1. This CDR3 spans 15 amino acids. The germline CDR1 and CDR2 sequences are KGHDR and SFDVKD. The V segment lost 7 bases and the J segment 2 bases; nucleotides outside the gene matches: 2. The CDR3 nucleotides are TGTGCCACCAGCCGGACAGGGGGCAACACCGGGGAGCTGTTTTTT. It yields the protein CATSRTGGNTGELFF.

This sequence joins TRBV20-1 and TRBJ1-2; possible D gene TRBD1, 5 bases. CDR3 size: 10 residues. The germline CDR1 and CDR2 sequences are DFQATT and SNEGSKA (reference sequence). The CDR3 reads CKRGCYGYTF. DNA for the CDR3: TGCAAACGGGGCTGCTATGGCTACACCTTC.

This chain joins TRBV27 and TRBJ1-1, with D possibly TRBD1 on 6 matching bases. CDR1 is MNHEY, CDR2 SMNVEV, per germline (reference sequence). V lost 0 bases, J lost 3 bases, and 11 bases lay in between. There are 15 residues in the CDR3. DNA of the CDR3: TGTGCCAGCAGTTTATCCCCGGGGGGCTACACTGAAGCTTTCTTT. Translation: CASSLSPGGYTEAFF.

This chain links TRBV5-4 with TRBJ2-7, with no clear D. The length of the CDR3 is 12 residues. Germline CDR1 is SGHNT and CDR2 is YYREEE (reference sequence). Deletions cut 4 bases from V and 0 bases from J, with 5 bases between. For the CDR3, the DNA is TGTGCCAGCAGCCGCCTCTCCTACGAGCAGTACTTC. This codes for CASSRLSYEQYF.

In DNA, the CDR3 is TGTGCCAGCAGCCCCACGGGGGGGACGGGAGAGACCCAGTACTTC. Translating gives CASSPTGGTGETQYF. The V and J genes are TRBV6-5 and TRBJ2-5; 8 bases agree with TRBD2. The CDR3 spans 15 residues. CDR1 and CDR2 from the germline V gene are MNHEY and SVGAGI. J was trimmed by 4 bases and V by 6 bases; bases with no gene match: 10.

The genes are TRBV2 and TRBJ2-2; possibly TRBD1 or TRBD2 for D (6 bases each). The CDR3 totals 16 residues. V shed 7 bases and J shed 6 bases, with 21 bases lying between them. The germline V gene encodes CDR1 SNHLY and CDR2 FYNNEI. CDR3 nucleotides: TGTGCCAGCAAATGGGGCGGGACAATTAGTGCCGGGGAGCTGTTTTTT. Its translation is CASKWGGTISAGELFF.

V and J are TRBV19 and TRBJ2-1; D is unclear. Germline loops: CDR1 LNHDA, CDR2 SQIVND (reference sequence). V lost 0 bases and J 0 bases, leaving 9 bases between the germline ends. The CDR3 spans 16 residues. DNA of the CDR3: TGTGCCAGTAGTATAGAAGCCGCCAGCTCCTACAATGAGCAGTTCTTC. This translates into CASSIEAASSYNEQFF.

The chain has TRBV19 and TRBJ1-2; D perhaps matches TRBD1 (5 bases). The germline CDR1 and CDR2 sequences are LNHDA and SQIVND (reference sequence). The CDR3 contains 11 residues. The V and J ends lost 7 bases and 4 bases respectively, with 7 bases between them. CDR3 sequence reads: CASIRGYGYTF. The CDR3 nucleotides are TGTGCCAGTATAAGGGGCTATGGCTACACCTTC.

The chain combines TRBV30 with TRBJ2-3, with TRBD1 matching 7 bases. There are 14 residues in the CDR3. V was clipped by 1 base and J by 4 bases; unmatched bases: 5. Germline V gene lookup returns CDR1 GTSNPN and CDR2 SVGIG (reference sequence). The CDR3 spells CAWSGGTDSDTQYF. In nucleotides, the CDR3 is TGTGCCTGGAGTGGGGGGACAGACTCAGATACGCAGTATTTT.

The rearrangement links TRBV5-6 to TRBJ2-7, with TRBD1 matching 10 bases. The CDR3 contains 14 residues. The V gene's germline CDR1 is SGHDT and CDR2 YYEEEE. Losses at the gene ends were 2 bases for V and 6 bases for J; bases not matched to a gene: 5. Here the CDR3 reads CASSFGTGDPEQYF. CDR3 coding DNA: TGTGCCAGCAGCTTCGGGACAGGGGATCCCGAGCAGTACTTC.

This clone came up a few times. The rearrangement links TRBV10-2 to TRBJ1-5, with D maybe TRBD1 (6 bases). The germline V gene encodes CDR1 WSHSY and CDR2 SAAADI. V lost 6 bases and J lost 9, with 18 bases in between. The CDR3 spans 14 residues. CDR3 sequence reads: CASSQTGSLWPQHF. The CDR3 DNA follows: TGCGCCAGCAGCCAGACAGGCTCTTTGTGGCCCCAGCATTTT.

This chain links TRBV28 with TRBJ2-4; 10 bases line up with TRBD2. The ends lost 6 bases at V and 9 bases at J; junction bases unmatched: 11. This CDR3 is 15 amino acids long. The germline V gene encodes CDR1 MDHEN and CDR2 SYDVKM. The CDR3 DNA is TGTGCCAGCAGACCCATAAAGGGACTAGCGAGCATTCAGTACTTC. Translating it yields CASRPIKGLASIQYF.